This TCR beta chain was profiled in a study of shared clonotypes between healthy human individuals. Turning to the study itself: Aged between 18 and 49, the donors were a couple of women and a few men. Used for every donor were three CD4 naive, three CD4 memory, two CD8 naive and one CD8 memory plate.

There are 15 residues in the CDR3. V gave up 6 bases and J gave up 0 bases, with 12 bases separating them. Germline CDR1 is SGHAT and CDR2 is FQDESV (reference sequence). Assay used: immunoSEQ multiplex PCR; TCRdb lists only in-frame clones, some missing. Among hundreds of thousands of clones, more than 95% were seen once, and the ten largest hold 0.057%. Sequencing was carried out using naive CD4+ T cells sorted from blood. Indicated subset: CD45RA+ positively selected. The chain couples TRBV11-1 to TRBJ2-4; no firm D call. This receptor was taken from a woman aged 25 to 45 in good health. CDR3 residues: CASSSGVSAKNIQYF. CDR3 sequence (DNA): TGTGCCAGCAGTTCAGGAGTCTCAGCCAAAAACATTCAGTACTTC.